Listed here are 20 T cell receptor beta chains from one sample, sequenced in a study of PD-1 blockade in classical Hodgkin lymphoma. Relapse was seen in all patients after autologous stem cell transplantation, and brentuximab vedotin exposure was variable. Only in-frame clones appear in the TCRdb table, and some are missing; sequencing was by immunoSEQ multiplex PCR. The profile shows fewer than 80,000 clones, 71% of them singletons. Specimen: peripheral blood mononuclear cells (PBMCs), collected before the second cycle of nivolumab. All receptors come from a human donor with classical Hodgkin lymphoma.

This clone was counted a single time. The CDR3 DNA sequence: TGCAGCGCGGGACAGGGCACCGGGGAGCTGTTTTTT. Amino acid sequence: CSAGQGTGELFF. This chain joins TRBV29-1 and TRBJ2-2, with 9 bases identical to TRBD1. The V gene's germline CDR1 is SQVTM and CDR2 ANQGSEA. The length of the CDR3 is 12 residues. V lost 7 bases, J lost 4 bases, and 1 base stayed unmatched.

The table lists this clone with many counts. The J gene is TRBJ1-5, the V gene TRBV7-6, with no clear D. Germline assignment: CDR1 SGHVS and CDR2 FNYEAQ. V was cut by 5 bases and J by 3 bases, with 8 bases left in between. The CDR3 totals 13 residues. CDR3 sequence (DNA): TGTGCCAGCAGCCCTTGGGACAATCAGCCCCAGCATTTT. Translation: CASSPWDNQPQHF. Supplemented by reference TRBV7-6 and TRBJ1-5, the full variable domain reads GAGVSQSPRYKVTKRGQDVALRCDPISGHVSLYWYRQALGQGPEFLTYFNYEAQQDKSGLPNDRFSAERPEGSISTLTIQRTEQRDSAMYRCASSPWDNQPQHFGDGTRLSIL.

As DNA, the CDR3 is TGCGCCAGCAGCCTGACGCTGGACAGGCTTTACCAAGAGACCCAGTACTTC. Its protein is CASSLTLDRLYQETQYF. The chain uses TRBV5-1 and TRBJ2-5; 7 positions agree with TRBD1. The junction had 12 bases not matched to a gene; V was cut back by 4 bases and J by 0 bases. The CDR3 length is 17 residues. CDR1 is SGHRS and CDR2 is YFSETQ in the germline V gene.

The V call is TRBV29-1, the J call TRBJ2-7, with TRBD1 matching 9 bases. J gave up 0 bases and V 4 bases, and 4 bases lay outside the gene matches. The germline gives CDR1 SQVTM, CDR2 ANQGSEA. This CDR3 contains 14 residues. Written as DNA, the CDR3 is TGCAGCGTTGCGGGGACAGGGAGCTCCTACGAGCAGTACTTC. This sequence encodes CSVAGTGSSYEQYF.

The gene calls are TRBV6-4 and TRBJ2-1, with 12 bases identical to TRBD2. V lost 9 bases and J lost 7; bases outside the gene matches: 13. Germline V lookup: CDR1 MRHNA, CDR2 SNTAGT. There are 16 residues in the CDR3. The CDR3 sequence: CARRGTSGRSRNEQFF. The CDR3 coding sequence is TGTGCCAGGCGCGGGACTAGCGGGCGCTCTAGGAATGAGCAGTTCTTC.

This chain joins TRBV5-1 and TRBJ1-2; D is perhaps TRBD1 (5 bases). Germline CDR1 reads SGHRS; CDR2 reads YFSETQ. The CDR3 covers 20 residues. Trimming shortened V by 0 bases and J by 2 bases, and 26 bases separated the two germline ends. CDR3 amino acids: CASSLEPLGLRGGVNYGYTF. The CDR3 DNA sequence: TGCGCCAGCAGCTTGGAACCCCTCGGGCTAAGGGGCGGAGTAAACTATGGCTACACCTTC. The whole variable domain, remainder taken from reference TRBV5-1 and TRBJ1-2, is KAGVTQTPRYLIKTRGQQVTLSCSPISGHRSVSWYQQTPGQGLQFLFEYFSETQRNKGNFPGRFSGRQFSNSRSEMNVSTLELGDSALYLCASSLEPLGLRGGVNYGYTFGSGTRLTVV.

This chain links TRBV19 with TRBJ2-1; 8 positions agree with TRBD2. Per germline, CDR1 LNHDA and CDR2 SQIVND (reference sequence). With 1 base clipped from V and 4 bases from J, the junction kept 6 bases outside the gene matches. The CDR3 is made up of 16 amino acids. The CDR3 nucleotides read TGTGCCAGTAGTATAGTTACTAGCGGACCGTACAATGAGCAGTTCTTC. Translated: CASSIVTSGPYNEQFF.

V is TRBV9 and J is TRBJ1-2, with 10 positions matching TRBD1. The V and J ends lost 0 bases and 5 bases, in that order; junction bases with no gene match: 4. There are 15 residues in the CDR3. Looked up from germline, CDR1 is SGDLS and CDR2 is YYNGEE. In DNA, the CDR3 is TGTGCCAGCAGCGTAGGTGGGACAGGGGCGTATGGCTACACCTTC. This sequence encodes CASSVGGTGAYGYTF.

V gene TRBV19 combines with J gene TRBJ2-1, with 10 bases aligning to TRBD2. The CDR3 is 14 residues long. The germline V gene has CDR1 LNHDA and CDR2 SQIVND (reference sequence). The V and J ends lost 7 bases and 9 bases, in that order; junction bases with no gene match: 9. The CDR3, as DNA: TGTGCCAGTAACGAGCGGGGGGGCAGTGGTGAGCAGTTCTTC. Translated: CASNERGGSGEQFF.

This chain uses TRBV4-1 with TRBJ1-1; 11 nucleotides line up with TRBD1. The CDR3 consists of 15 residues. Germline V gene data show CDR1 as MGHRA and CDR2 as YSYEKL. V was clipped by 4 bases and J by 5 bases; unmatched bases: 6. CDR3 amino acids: CASSPGDRGLTEAFF. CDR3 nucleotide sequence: TGCGCCAGCAGCCCTGGGGACAGGGGGTTGACTGAAGCTTTCTTT.

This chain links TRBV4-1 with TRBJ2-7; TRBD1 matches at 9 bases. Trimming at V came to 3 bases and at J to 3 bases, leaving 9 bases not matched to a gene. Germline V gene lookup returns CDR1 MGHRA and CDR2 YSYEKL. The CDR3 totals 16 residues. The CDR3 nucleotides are TGCGCCAGCAGCCAGTCCGGGACAGGGAATTTCTACGAGCAGTACTTC. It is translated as CASSQSGTGNFYEQYF.

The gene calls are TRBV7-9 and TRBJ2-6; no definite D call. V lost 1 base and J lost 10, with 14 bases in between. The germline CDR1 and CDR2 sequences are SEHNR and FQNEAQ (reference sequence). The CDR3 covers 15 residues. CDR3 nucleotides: TGTGCCAGCAGCTTAGAAAGGGTGCCTCCGAACGTCCTGACTTTC. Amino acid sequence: CASSLERVPPNVLTF.

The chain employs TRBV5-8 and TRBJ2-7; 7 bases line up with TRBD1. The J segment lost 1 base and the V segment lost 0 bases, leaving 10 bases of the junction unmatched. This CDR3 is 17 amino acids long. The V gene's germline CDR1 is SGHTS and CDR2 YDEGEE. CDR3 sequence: CASSLGYRDSGSYEQYF. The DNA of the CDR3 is TGTGCCAGCAGCTTGGGATACCGGGACAGTGGGTCCTACGAGCAGTACTTC.

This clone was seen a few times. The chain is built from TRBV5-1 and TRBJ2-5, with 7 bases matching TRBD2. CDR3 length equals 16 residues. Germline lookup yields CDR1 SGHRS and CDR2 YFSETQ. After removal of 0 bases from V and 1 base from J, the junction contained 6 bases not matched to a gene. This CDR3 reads CASSLGLAQSQETQYF. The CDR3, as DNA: TGCGCCAGCAGCTTGGGACTAGCACAGTCCCAAGAGACCCAGTACTTC.

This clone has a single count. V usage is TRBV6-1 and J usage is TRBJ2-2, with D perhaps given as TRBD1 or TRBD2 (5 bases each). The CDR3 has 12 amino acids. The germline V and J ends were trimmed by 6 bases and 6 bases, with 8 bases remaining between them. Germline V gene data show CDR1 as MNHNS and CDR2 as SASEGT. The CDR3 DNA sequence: TGTGCCAGCAGGTTGGGACCCGGGGAGCTGTTTTTT. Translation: CASRLGPGELFF.

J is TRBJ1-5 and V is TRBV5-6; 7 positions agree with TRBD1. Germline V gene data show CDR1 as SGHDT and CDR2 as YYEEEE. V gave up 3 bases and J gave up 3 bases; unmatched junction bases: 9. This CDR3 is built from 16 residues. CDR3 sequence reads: CASSYSGTEINQPQHF. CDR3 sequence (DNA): TGTGCCAGCAGCTATTCCGGGACAGAAATCAATCAGCCCCAGCATTTT.

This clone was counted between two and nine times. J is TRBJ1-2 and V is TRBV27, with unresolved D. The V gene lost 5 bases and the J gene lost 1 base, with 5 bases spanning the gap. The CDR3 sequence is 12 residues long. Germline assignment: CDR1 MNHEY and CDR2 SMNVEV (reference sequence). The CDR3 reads CASSRNNYGYTF. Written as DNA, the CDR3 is TGTGCCAGCAGTCGCAATAACTATGGCTACACCTTC.

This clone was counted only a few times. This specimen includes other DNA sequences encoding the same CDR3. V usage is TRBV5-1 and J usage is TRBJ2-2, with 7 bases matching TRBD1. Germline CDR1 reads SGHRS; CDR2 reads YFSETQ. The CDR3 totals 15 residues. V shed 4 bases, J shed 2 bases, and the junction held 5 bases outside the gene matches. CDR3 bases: TGCGCCAGCAGCCCCAGGACAGGTAACACCGGGGAGCTGTTTTTT. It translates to CASSPRTGNTGELFF.

This chain's CDR3 is CASSRARGNTEAFF. The CDR3 DNA sequence: TGTGCCAGCAGCCGAGCAAGGGGGAACACTGAAGCTTTCTTT. The chain uses TRBV7-8 and TRBJ1-1; tentative D call: TRBD1 (5 bases). Germline V gives CDR1 SGHVS, CDR2 FQNEAQ. The ends were cut back, 5 bases at V and 1 base at J, with 11 bases in the middle. CDR3 length: 14 residues.

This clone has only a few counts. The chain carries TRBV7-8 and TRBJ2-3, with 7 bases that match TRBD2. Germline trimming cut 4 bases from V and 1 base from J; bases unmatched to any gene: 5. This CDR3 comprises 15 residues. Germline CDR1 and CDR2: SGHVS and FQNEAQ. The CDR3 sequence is CASSSIAGGTDTQYF. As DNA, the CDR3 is TGTGCCAGCAGCTCGATAGCGGGCGGCACAGATACGCAGTATTTT.